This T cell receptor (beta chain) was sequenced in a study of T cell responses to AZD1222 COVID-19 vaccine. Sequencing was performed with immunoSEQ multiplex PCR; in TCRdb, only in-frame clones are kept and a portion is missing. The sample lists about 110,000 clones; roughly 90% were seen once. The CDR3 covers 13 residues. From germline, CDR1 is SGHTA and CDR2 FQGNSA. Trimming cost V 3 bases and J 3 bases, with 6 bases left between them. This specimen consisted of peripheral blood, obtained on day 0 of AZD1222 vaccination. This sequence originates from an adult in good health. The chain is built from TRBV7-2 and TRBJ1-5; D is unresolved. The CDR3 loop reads CASSFGFNQPQHF. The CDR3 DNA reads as TGTGCCAGCAGCTTCGGGTTCAATCAGCCCCAGCATTTT.